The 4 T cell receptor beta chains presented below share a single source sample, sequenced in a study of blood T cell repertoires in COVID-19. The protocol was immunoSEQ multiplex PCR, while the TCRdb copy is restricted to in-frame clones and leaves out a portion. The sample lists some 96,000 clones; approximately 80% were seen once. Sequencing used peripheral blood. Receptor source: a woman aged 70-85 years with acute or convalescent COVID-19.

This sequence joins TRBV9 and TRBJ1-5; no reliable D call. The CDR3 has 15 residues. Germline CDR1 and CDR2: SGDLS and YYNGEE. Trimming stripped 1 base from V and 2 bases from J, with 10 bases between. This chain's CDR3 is CASSVTGSGNQPQHF. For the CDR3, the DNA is TGTGCCAGCAGCGTAACCGGGTCGGGCAATCAGCCCCAGCATTTT.

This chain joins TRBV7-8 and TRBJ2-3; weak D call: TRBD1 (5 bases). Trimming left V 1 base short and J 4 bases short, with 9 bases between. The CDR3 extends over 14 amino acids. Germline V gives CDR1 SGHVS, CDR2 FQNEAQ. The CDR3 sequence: CASSLDQGADTQYF. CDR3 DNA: TGTGCCAGCAGCTTAGATCAGGGTGCAGATACGCAGTATTTT.

The CDR3 sequence: CASSLVGDISTEAFF. The CDR3 DNA reads TGCGCCAGCAGCTTGGTAGGGGATATTAGCACTGAAGCTTTCTTT. The chain recombines TRBV5-1 with TRBJ1-1; perhaps TRBD1 as D (5 bases). Germline V gene data show CDR1 as SGHRS and CDR2 as YFSETQ. The CDR3 contains 15 residues. The germline V and J ends were trimmed by 0 bases and 4 bases, with 13 bases remaining between them.

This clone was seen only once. The CDR3 spells CASSVAGLAGPSTDTQYF. CDR3 in DNA: TGTGCCAGCAGCGTAGCGGGACTAGCGGGGCCTAGCACAGATACGCAGTATTTT. V usage is TRBV9 and J usage is TRBJ2-3, with TRBD2 identical over 13 bases. This CDR3 contains 18 residues. With V trimmed by 0 bases and J by 0 bases, 4 bases remained unmatched. CDR1 is SGDLS and CDR2 is YYNGEE in the germline V gene.